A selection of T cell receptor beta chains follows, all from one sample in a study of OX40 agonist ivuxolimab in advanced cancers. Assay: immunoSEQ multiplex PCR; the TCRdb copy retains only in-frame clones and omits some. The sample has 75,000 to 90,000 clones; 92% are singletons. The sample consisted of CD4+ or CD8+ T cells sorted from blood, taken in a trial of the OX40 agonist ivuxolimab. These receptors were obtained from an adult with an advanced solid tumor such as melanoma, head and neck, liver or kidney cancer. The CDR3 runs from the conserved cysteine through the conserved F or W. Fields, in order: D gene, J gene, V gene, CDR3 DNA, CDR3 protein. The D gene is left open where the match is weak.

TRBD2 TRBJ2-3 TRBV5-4 TGTGCCAGCAGCCTCAAGCGGGGGGGCGGCACAGATACGCAGTATTTT CASSLKRGGGTDTQYF
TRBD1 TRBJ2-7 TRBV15 TGTGCCACCAGCATTGGACGGACAGGGCACTACGAGCAGTACTTC CATSIGRTGHYEQYF
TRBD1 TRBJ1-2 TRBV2 TGTGCCAGCACCCATCCGAGGACAGGACCCTCTAACTATGGCTACACCTTC CASTHPRTGPSNYGYTF
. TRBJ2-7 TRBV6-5 TGTGCCAGCAGCGGGGCCGGGGTTCACGAGCAGTACTTC CASSGAGVHEQYF
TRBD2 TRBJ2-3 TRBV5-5 TGTGCCAGCAGCTTGGGATGGCGGGAGGGCCCCACTAGCACAGATACGCAGTATTTT CASSLGWREGPTSTDTQYF
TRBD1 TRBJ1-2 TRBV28 TGTGCCAGCAGCGGGACAGGGGGTCGGAGGTACTATGGCTACACCTTC CASSGTGGRRYYGYTF
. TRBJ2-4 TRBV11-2 TGTGCCAGCAACCCCTCGGAGGGCGGAAACATTCAGTACTTC CASNPSEGGNIQYF
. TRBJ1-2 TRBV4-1 TGCGCCAGCAGCCATTGGTTTGGAGGGACTAATGGCTACACCTTC CASSHWFGGTNGYTF
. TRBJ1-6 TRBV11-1 TGTGCCAGCAGCTTAGCGAGGGGTCACGGTTCACCCCTCCACTTT CASSLARGHGSPLHF
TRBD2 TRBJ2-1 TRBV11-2 TGTGCCAGCAGTCAGACTAGCGGCTACAATGAGCAGTTCTTC CASSQTSGYNEQFF
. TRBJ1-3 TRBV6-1 TGTGCCAGCAGTGACAACTCTGGAAACACCATATATTTT CASSDNSGNTIYF
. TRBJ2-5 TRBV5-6 TGTGCCAGCAGCTTGGGTCTTCAGGAGACCCAGTACTTC CASSLGLQETQYF
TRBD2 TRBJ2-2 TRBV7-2 TGTGCCAGCAGCCGGACTAGCGGAGGGAGCGGGGAGCTGTTTTTT CASSRTSGGSGELFF
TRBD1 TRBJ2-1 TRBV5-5 TGTGCCAGCAGCTCTATTCGTGGGACAGGGACCAATGAGCAGTTCTTC CASSSIRGTGTNEQFF
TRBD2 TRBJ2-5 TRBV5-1 TGCGCCAGCAGTTCACAACCAAGCGGGGCCCCCCCAGAGACCCAGTACTTC CASSSQPSGAPPETQYF
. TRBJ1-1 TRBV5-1 TGCGCCAGCAGCTTGCGACCTGAAAGAGGAGCTTTCTTT CASSLRPERGAFF
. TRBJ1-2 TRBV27 TGTGCCAGCAGTTTATTTTACAGGGAGGGTAGACATGGCTACACCTTC CASSLFYREGRHGYTF
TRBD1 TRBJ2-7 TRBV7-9 TGTGCCAGCAGCTTAGGGACAGGGCTCGAGCAGTACTTC CASSLGTGLEQYF
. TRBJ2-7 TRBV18 TGTGCCAGCTCACTTCGGGACACCCCCTACGAGCAGTACTTC CASSLRDTPYEQYF
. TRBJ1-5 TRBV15 TGTGCCACCAGCGATGAGGTACGGGGTCCAGGGCCCCAGCATTTT CATSDEVRGPGPQHF
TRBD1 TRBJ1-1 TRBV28 TGTGCCAGCAGCACGGGACAGGGCGCTTTCTTT CASSTGQGAFF
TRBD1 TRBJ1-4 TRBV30 TGTGCCTGGACCCACTTGGACAGGCTGGGTGAAAAACTGTTTTTT CAWTHLDRLGEKLFF
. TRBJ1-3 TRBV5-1 TGCGCCAGCAGCTTTGGGGGAAACACCATATATTTT CASSFGGNTIYF
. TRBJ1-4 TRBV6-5 TGTGCCAGCAGTCGGACAGCAACTAATGAAAAACTGTTTTTT CASSRTATNEKLFF
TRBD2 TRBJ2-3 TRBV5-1 TGCGCCAGCCGATGGGGACTAGCGGGAGGGAACCGCACAGATACGCAGTATTTT CASRWGLAGGNRTDTQYF
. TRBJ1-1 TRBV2 TGTGCCAGCAGACTCTCCGACAGTTTGAACACTGAAGCTTTCTTT CASRLSDSLNTEAFF
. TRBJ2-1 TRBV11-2 TGTGCCAGCAGCTTAGATCGACATTCCAATGAGCAGTTCTTC CASSLDRHSNEQFF
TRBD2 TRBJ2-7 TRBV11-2 TGTGCCAGCAGAAAACTAGCGGGGAGAGCCTACGAGCAGTACTTC CASRKLAGRAYEQYF